This is a list of T cell receptor beta chains from one sample in a study of T-cell reconstitution after alpha-beta-depleted transplantation in children. TCRdb processed the PCR reads anew with MiXCR; each CDR3 protein has one entry. This table has fewer than 550,000 distinct CDR3 sequences, approximately 10% appearing once. The sample here was PBMCs, mostly from graft donor cells, taken 180 days after TCRalphabeta/CD19-depleted stem cell transplant. These receptors all stem from a female patient between 2 and 15 years old who had a stem cell transplant for aplastic anemia, so the T cells may come from the graft donor. The CDR3 runs from the conserved cysteine through the conserved F or W. Each record gives: clone size, D gene, J gene, V gene, CDR3 DNA, CDR3 protein. The D gene is left open where the match is weak. Size is stated for part of the rows, as once, few or many counts, or as a class when the clone is expanded.

>-|TRBD2|TRBJ2-1|TRBV29-1
TGCAGCGTTGGGCCTAGCGGGAACAATGAGCAGTTCTTC
CSVGPSGNNEQFF
>few|TRBD1|TRBJ2-1|TRBV5-1
TGCGCCAGCAGCTTGGCCCATTACAGGGGCCTCGATGAGCAGTTCTTC
CASSLAHYRGLDEQFF
>few|-|TRBJ1-4|TRBV7-2
TGTGCCAGCAGCTCCGCAGGGGAACGAGATGAAAAACTGTTTTTT
CASSSAGERDEKLFF
>few|TRBD2|TRBJ2-1|TRBV7-8
TGTGCCAGCAGCTTAGGAACTAGCGAACAATACAATGAGCAGTTCTTC
CASSLGTSEQYNEQFF
>few|-|TRBJ2-5|TRBV29-1
TGCAGCGTTGAAGTGGTGGGGATTTGGGAGACCCAGTACTTC
CSVEVVGIWETQYF
>-|-|TRBJ1-5|TRBV15
TGTGCCACCAGCAGAGATTTGGGTTATCAGCCCCAGCATTTT
CATSRDLGYQPQHF
>few|-|TRBJ2-3|TRBV7-2
TGTGCCAGCAGCTCCCTATTAGGCGGGAGCACAGATACGCAGTATTTT
CASSSLLGGSTDTQYF
>-|TRBD2|TRBJ2-7|TRBV12-3/TRBV12-4
TGTGCCAGCAGTCCCCTCGGGGGGGCCGAGCAGTACTTC
CASSPLGGAEQYF
>few|-|TRBJ1-5|TRBV11-1
TGTGCCAGCAGCTTATCCGGGACAAAATTGGCTTGGAGCAATCAGCCCCAGCATTTT
CASSLSGTKLAWSNQPQHF
>few|TRBD1|TRBJ1-2|TRBV6-1
TGTGCCAGCAGTGACGCCGGGACAGGGTTCGTAGGCTACACCTTC
CASSDAGTGFVGYTF
>-|TRBD1|TRBJ2-1|TRBV7-9
TGTGCCAGCAGCGCCGGGACAGGGGGCAATGAGCAGTTCTTC
CASSAGTGGNEQFF
>-|TRBD1|TRBJ2-4|TRBV12-3/TRBV12-4
TGTGCCAGCAGTTTGGGACAGCTAGCCAAAAACATTCAGTACTTC
CASSLGQLAKNIQYF
>many|-|TRBJ2-5|TRBV18
TGTGCCAGCCTCAAGTTGGGGGGAGAGACCCAGTACTTC
CASLKLGGETQYF